These 27 T cell receptor beta chains originate from one sample sequenced in a study of OX40 agonist ivuxolimab in advanced cancers. TCRdb's table, derived via immunoSEQ multiplex PCR, lists solely in-frame clones and lacks some. The sample contains about 70,000 clones, roughly 92% of which appear only once. Specimen: CD4+ or CD8+ T cells sorted from blood, collected in a trial of the OX40 agonist ivuxolimab. These receptors were taken from an adult with an advanced solid tumor such as melanoma, head and neck, liver or kidney cancer.

The V gene is TRBV7-2, the J gene TRBJ2-5; D gene uncertain. Trimming took off 5 bases at V and 5 bases at J, with 18 bases between the two ends. There are 15 residues in the CDR3. The germline gives CDR1 SGHTA, CDR2 FQGNSA. DNA of the CDR3: TGTGCCAGCAGCCCCCATGTTGGTCTCGGGGAGACCCAGTACTTC. It specifies CASSPHVGLGETQYF.

The CDR3 DNA is TGTGCCGTCGAAGGGGGGAAGCCGTACGAGCAGTACTTC. It is translated as CAVEGGKPYEQYF. The V call is TRBV7-2, the J call TRBJ2-7; D possibly uses TRBD1 or TRBD2 (6 bases each). Germline V gene lookup returns CDR1 SGHTA and CDR2 FQGNSA. CDR3 length: 13 residues. The V end lost 11 bases, the J end lost 4 bases, and 18 bases lay between the germline ends.

In this sample, this clone turned up once. This chain links TRBV13 with TRBJ1-5, with D perhaps TRBD1 (6 bases). The CDR3 covers 14 residues. Germline V CDR1 and CDR2: PRHDT, FYEKMQ (reference sequence). V was trimmed by 5 bases and J by 5 bases, leaving 13 bases between them. This chain's CDR3 is CASSNSGAYQPQHF. The DNA of the CDR3 is TGTGCCAGCAGCAACTCGGGGGCCTATCAGCCCCAGCATTTT.

The chain employs TRBV19 and TRBJ2-7, with a tentative D call TRBD1 (6 bases). This CDR3 has 15 residues. Trimming cost V 5 bases and J 3 bases, with 17 bases left between them. CDR1 is LNHDA, CDR2 SQIVND, per germline (reference sequence). This CDR3 is CASSEWDTSFYEQYF. The CDR3 DNA reads TGTGCCAGTAGTGAATGGGACACCTCGTTCTACGAGCAGTACTTC.

The chain carries TRBV5-5 and TRBJ2-7, with D tentatively TRBD1 or TRBD2 (5 bases each). V was pared by 4 bases and J by 3 bases, with 11 bases between. CDR3 length: 13 amino acids. Looked up from germline, CDR1 is SGHKS and CDR2 is YYEKEE (reference sequence). The CDR3 region has the DNA TGTGCCAGCAGCCCCCGGGACGACTACGAGCAGTACTTC. This gives the protein CASSPRDDYEQYF.

J is TRBJ2-7 and V is TRBV7-9; D is perhaps TRBD1 (6 bases). V was pared by 4 bases and J by 0 bases, with 22 bases between. Germline values: CDR1 SEHNR, CDR2 FQNEAQ (reference sequence). The CDR3 loop spans 18 amino acids. CDR3 coding DNA: TGTGCCAGCAGCTCCGGAGAGGTCCCAGGGGCCAACTCCTACGAGCAGTACTTC. It translates to CASSSGEVPGANSYEQYF.

The CDR3: CSVGSGGTRTQYF. In DNA, the CDR3 is TGCAGCGTTGGGAGCGGGGGGACCAGGACCCAGTACTTC. The chain carries TRBV29-1 and TRBJ2-5; 9 bases line up with TRBD2. The J segment lost 7 bases and the V segment lost 4 bases, leaving 7 bases of the junction unmatched. Germline-derived CDR1 and CDR2 are SQVTM and ANQGSEA. The CDR3 spans 13 residues.

This chain uses TRBV25-1 with TRBJ2-7; D may be TRBD1 (7 bases). The length of the CDR3 is 15 residues. V was clipped by 4 bases and J by 1 base, with 14 bases between them. Germline V gene data show CDR1 as MGHDK and CDR2 as SYGVNS. CDR3 sequence (DNA): TGTGCCAGCAGTGGGGGGGACAGCGGGTCCTACGAGCAGTACTTC. This codes for CASSGGDSGSYEQYF.

The rearrangement uses TRBV4-2 and TRBJ1-5; TRBD1 is a possible D gene (5 bases). Looked up from germline, CDR1 is LGHNA and CDR2 is YNFKEQ. Trimming pared 0 bases from V and 7 bases from J, leaving 13 bases between. The CDR3 spans 15 residues. This chain's CDR3 is CASSQDGGILQPQHF. The CDR3 DNA is TGTGCCAGCAGCCAAGATGGGGGGATACTACAGCCCCAGCATTTT.

The chain combines TRBV6-1 with TRBJ2-7; 7 nucleotides line up with TRBD1. The germline CDR1 and CDR2 sequences are MNHNS and SASEGT. This CDR3 region has 15 residues. V was clipped by 5 bases and J by 0 bases; unmatched bases: 7. Written as DNA, the CDR3 is TGTGCCAGCAGTTGGACAGGCTCCAGCTCCTACGAGCAGTACTTC. Amino acid sequence: CASSWTGSSSYEQYF.

The CDR3 DNA follows: TGCGCCAGCAGCGCCGGACCCCAGAGCTCCTACGAGCAGTACTTC. Its protein product is CASSAGPQSSYEQYF. The rearrangement links TRBV5-1 to TRBJ2-7; D not resolved. CDR3 length: 15 residues. The V gene's germline CDR1 is SGHRS and CDR2 YFSETQ. Trimming shortened V by 4 bases and J by 0 bases, and 14 bases separated the two germline ends.

The V and J genes are TRBV7-9 and TRBJ1-4, with TRBD1 matching 8 bases. In germline, CDR1 is SEHNR, CDR2 FQNEAQ (reference sequence). This CDR3 is 16 amino acids long. Trimming at V came to 2 bases and at J to 7 bases, leaving 9 bases not matched to a gene. The CDR3 loop reads CASSLWVGQGGEKLFF. Written as DNA, the CDR3 is TGTGCCAGCAGCTTATGGGTAGGACAGGGAGGTGAAAAACTGTTTTTT.

This rearrangement joins TRBV12-5 to TRBJ1-2; tentatively, D is TRBD1 (6 bases). The germline V gene has CDR1 LGHNT and CDR2 FRNRAP. The ends were cut back, 1 base at V and 6 bases at J, with 9 bases in the middle. This CDR3 is 13 amino acids long. Here the CDR3 reads CASGLGGLDGYTF. In DNA form, the CDR3 reads TGTGCTAGTGGTTTGGGGGGGCTCGATGGCTACACCTTC.

The V gene is TRBV9, the J gene TRBJ2-2, with 12 bases fitting TRBD2. Germline V gene data show CDR1 as SGDLS and CDR2 as YYNGEE. Trimming took 2 bases from V and 4 from J; bases not matched to a gene: 3. The CDR3 extends over 16 amino acids. The DNA of the CDR3 is TGTGCCAGCAGCGTCCCTAGCGGGGGGGTCACCGGGGAGCTGTTTTTT. Its protein is CASSVPSGGVTGELFF.

The CDR3 region has the DNA TGTGCCAGCAGTTACGGGGCCCAGATAAGCACAGATACGCAGTATTTT. It codes for CASSYGAQISTDTQYF. The gene calls are TRBV6-5 and TRBJ2-3; tentatively, D is TRBD1 (5 bases). Trimming took 2 bases from V and 0 from J, leaving 12 bases between them. Germline V CDR1 and CDR2: MNHEY, SVGAGI. The CDR3 totals 16 residues.

This chain joins TRBV4-1 and TRBJ1-5; the D gene is possibly TRBD1 (5 bases). Germline V gene data show CDR1 as MGHRA and CDR2 as YSYEKL. The CDR3 sequence is 18 residues long. V was clipped by 0 bases and J by 0 bases, with 15 bases between them. The CDR3 bases are TGCGCCAGCAGCCAAGATCAGAACGAAGGGGATAGCAATCAGCCCCAGCATTTT. It is translated as CASSQDQNEGDSNQPQHF.

The chain recombines TRBV7-9 with TRBJ2-5; a weak D match, TRBD2 (6 bases). Germline CDR1 is SEHNR and CDR2 is FQNEAQ (reference sequence). V was trimmed by 1 base and J by 1 base, leaving 16 bases between them. The CDR3 has 17 residues. CDR3 in amino acids: CASSLGGRGLLQETQYF. The CDR3 DNA reads TGTGCCAGCAGCTTAGGTGGGCGGGGTTTACTCCAAGAGACCCAGTACTTC.

This rearrangement joins TRBV6-6 to TRBJ2-1; D not certain. The CDR3 sequence is 12 residues long. Germline V gives CDR1 MNHNY, CDR2 SVGAGI (reference sequence). V shed 0 bases and J shed 10 bases, with 7 bases lying between them. This chain's CDR3 is CASSYSMVEQFF. The DNA of the CDR3 is TGTGCCAGCAGTTACTCGATGGTGGAGCAGTTCTTC.

This chain uses TRBV6-1 with TRBJ2-1; no reliable D call. With 7 bases removed from V and 0 bases from J, the gap between germline ends came to 10 bases. CDR1 is MNHNS and CDR2 is SASEGT in the germline V gene. This CDR3 comprises 14 residues. DNA for the CDR3: TGTGCCAGCACAGCCGATAGCTCCTACAATGAGCAGTTCTTC. The encoded protein is CASTADSSYNEQFF.

The chain links TRBV2 to TRBJ2-1; TRBD2 matches 7 bases. In germline, CDR1 is SNHLY, CDR2 FYNNEI. V lost 6 bases, J lost 3 bases, and 2 bases stayed unmatched. The length of the CDR3 is 13 residues. Here the CDR3 DNA reads TGTGCCAGCAGGGGGGGGGACTACAATGAGCAGTTCTTC. Translating it yields CASRGGDYNEQFF.

This CDR3 reads CSVDRGSNEQFF. The CDR3 coding sequence is TGCAGCGTTGACCGGGGCTCCAATGAGCAGTTCTTC. The chain carries TRBV29-1 and TRBJ2-1; either TRBD1 or TRBD2 may supply D (5 bases each). Germline V CDR1 and CDR2: SQVTM, ANQGSEA. This CDR3 spans 12 amino acids. V dropped 3 bases and J dropped 6 bases, with 9 bases sitting between them.

In its sample, this clone was seen once. The chain is built from TRBV10-3 and TRBJ1-6, with a tentative D call TRBD1 (6 bases). This CDR3 has 15 amino acids. CDR1 is ENHRY, CDR2 SYGVKD, per germline. With 3 bases removed from V and 7 bases from J, the gap between germline ends came to 13 bases. CDR3 region: CAISELAGENSPLHF. The CDR3 region has the DNA TGTGCCATCAGTGAATTGGCAGGGGAAAATTCACCCCTCCACTTT.

This clone was recorded once. The gene calls are TRBV9 and TRBJ2-5; no reliable D call. Germline V CDR1 and CDR2: SGDLS, YYNGEE. The CDR3 is 14 amino acids. V dropped 6 bases and J dropped 3 bases, with 15 bases sitting between them. For the CDR3, the DNA is TGTGCCAGCACCCCTAGGGCCTCGGAAGAGACCCAGTACTTC. Protein product: CASTPRASEETQYF.

This clone was seen a single time. The rearrangement joins TRBV27 to TRBJ2-7; D ambiguous. From germline, CDR1 is MNHEY and CDR2 SMNVEV (reference sequence). Trimming cost V 5 bases and J 2 bases, with 13 bases left between them. This CDR3 has 14 amino acids. DNA for the CDR3: TGTGCCAGCAGTCCCCCCCTTAGGGCCTACGAGCAGTACTTC. It specifies CASSPPLRAYEQYF.

The rearrangement links TRBV30 to TRBJ1-2; maybe TRBD1 (6 bases). Germline V gene lookup returns CDR1 GTSNPN and CDR2 SVGIG (reference sequence). This CDR3 spans 14 amino acids. V was shortened by 2 bases and J by 7 bases, with 17 bases between the two germline ends. CDR3 bases: TGTGCCTGGAGTCCCCCTGGGGGGGCGGTTGGCTACACCTTC. Encoded protein: CAWSPPGGAVGYTF.

The chain links TRBV11-2 to TRBJ2-7; 9 nucleotides line up with TRBD2. Germline V gene sequence: CDR1 SGHAT, CDR2 FQNNGV. The CDR3 spans 16 residues. V lost 0 bases and J lost 4; bases outside the gene matches: 7. The CDR3 DNA follows: TGTGCCAGCAGCTTAGATTGGAGCGGGGGGCTTTACGAGCAGTACTTC. Amino acid sequence: CASSLDWSGGLYEQYF.

The chain has TRBV6-5 and TRBJ2-5; tentatively, D is TRBD1 or TRBD2 (5 bases each). CDR3 size: 14 residues. The V gene lost 4 bases and the J gene lost 5 bases, with 14 bases spanning the gap. The V gene's germline CDR1 is MNHEY and CDR2 SVGAGI. CDR3 bases: TGTGCCAGCAGTTTTTATTTCGGGGCTGAGACCCAGTACTTC. Amino acids: CASSFYFGAETQYF.